This T cell receptor beta chain was sequenced for a study of human T cells and chemical hapten exposure. The germline V gene encodes CDR1 SGHVS and CDR2 FNYEAQ. This CDR3 has 15 residues. The germline V and J ends were trimmed by 5 bases and 12 bases, with 23 bases remaining between them. TCRdb reprocessed the RACE reads via MiXCR and lists one record per CDR3 protein. Of 100,000 or so distinct CDR3 sequences in the sample, roughly a tenth were seen once. Overall study results and limits: Donors in the study had alopecia, meaning their immune response may differ from healthy people's.

Time point in this sample: patch test 1, 2 weeks after DPC sensitization. Treatment of the sample: therapeutic diphenylcyclopropenone sensitization with weekly scalp DPC. This clonotype has ten or more counts. Its antigen is undetermined. The TCR originated in a man aged 35 to 55 with alopecia areata. Some clones in this sample may be carry-over from other donors' samples. The material sequenced was whole blood, taken in connection with sensitization to the hapten diphenylcyclopropenone (DPC). J is TRBJ2-1 and V is TRBV7-6; the D gene could be TRBD1 or TRBD2 (6 bases each). CDR3: CASSAHLAEGGGQFF. In nucleotides, the CDR3 is TGTGCCAGCAGCGCGCACTTAGCGGAAGGGGGTGGGCAGTTCTTC.